Listed below are T cell receptor beta chains from one sample, sequenced in a study of response to subunit inactivated influenza vaccine. TCRdb reprocessed the RT-PCR reads with MiXCR, giving one entry per CDR3 protein. The sample carries a few hundred thousand distinct CDR3 sequences, 11% to 15% recorded once. The sequences come from PBMCs from blood, collected 11 to 12 days after vaccination. The receptors come from a man in his forties or fifties who received an inactivated influenza vaccine. CDR3s include the opening cysteine and the closing phenylalanine or tryptophan. The order of the fields is V gene, clone size, D gene, J gene, CDR3 DNA, CDR3 protein. A D gene is named only where the DNA matches it firmly. Only some rows state a clone size, as once, few, many or a class for expanded clones.

v_call: TRBV5-1; clone_size: .; d_call: .; j_call: TRBJ1-3; cdr3_nt: TGCGCCAGCAGCTTGGGACAGGCCGCTGGAAACACCATATATTTT; cdr3_aa: CASSLGQAAGNTIYF
v_call: TRBV7-9; clone_size: .; d_call: TRBD1; j_call: TRBJ2-3; cdr3_nt: TGTGCCAGCAGCCCCGCGTCGACAGGGTTATCCACAGATACGCAGTATTTT; cdr3_aa: CASSPASTGLSTDTQYF
v_call: TRBV20-1; clone_size: .; d_call: TRBD2; j_call: TRBJ2-1; cdr3_nt: TGCAGCACTGGCGGGGGGCGGTCGAATGAGCAGTTCTTC; cdr3_aa: CSTGGGRSNEQFF
v_call: TRBV5-6; clone_size: .; d_call: .; j_call: TRBJ2-7; cdr3_nt: TGTGCCAGCAGCTTGCACAGGGACGGCGAGCAGTACTTC; cdr3_aa: CASSLHRDGEQYF
v_call: TRBV20-1; clone_size: .; d_call: TRBD1; j_call: TRBJ2-5; cdr3_nt: TGCAGTGCGGGGACAGGGAGGGAGACCCAGTACTTC; cdr3_aa: CSAGTGRETQYF
v_call: TRBV7-2; clone_size: few; d_call: TRBD1; j_call: TRBJ2-1; cdr3_nt: TGTGCCAGCAGTTCCCGGGACAGAGGTAACAATGAGCAGTTCTTC; cdr3_aa: CASSSRDRGNNEQFF
v_call: TRBV20-1; clone_size: .; d_call: TRBD2; j_call: TRBJ2-3; cdr3_nt: TGCAGTGCTAGAAACGAGCGGGAGATGACAGATACGCAGTATTTT; cdr3_aa: CSARNEREMTDTQYF
v_call: TRBV4-1; clone_size: few; d_call: .; j_call: TRBJ2-4; cdr3_nt: TGCGCCAGCAGCCTAGATTCAGGGGTAGCCAAAAACATTCAGTACTTC; cdr3_aa: CASSLDSGVAKNIQYF
v_call: TRBV20-1; clone_size: many; d_call: TRBD1; j_call: TRBJ2-1; cdr3_nt: TGCAGCGTCCGGACAGGGGCTCGGATTGAGCAGTTCTTC; cdr3_aa: CSVRTGARIEQFF
v_call: TRBV18; clone_size: .; d_call: .; j_call: TRBJ1-1; cdr3_nt: TGTGCCAGCTCACCACCGGGCTTGGGGCATTACACTGAAGCTTTCTTT; cdr3_aa: CASSPPGLGHYTEAFF
v_call: TRBV12-3/TRBV12-4; clone_size: many; d_call: .; j_call: TRBJ2-2; cdr3_nt: TGTGCCAGCAGGGGGCTAGGCGCCGGGGAGCTGTTTTTT; cdr3_aa: CASRGLGAGELFF
v_call: TRBV11-2; clone_size: few; d_call: .; j_call: TRBJ1-2; cdr3_nt: TGTGCCAGCAGCTTAGATCCGGGACTATACTATGGCTACACCTTC; cdr3_aa: CASSLDPGLYYGYTF
v_call: TRBV29-1; clone_size: .; d_call: .; j_call: TRBJ1-3; cdr3_nt: TGCAGCGTTGCTTCGCACTCTGGAAACACCATATATTTT; cdr3_aa: CSVASHSGNTIYF
v_call: TRBV20-1; clone_size: few; d_call: .; j_call: TRBJ2-6; cdr3_nt: TGCAGTGCTAGAGGAGGATACAGGCAAGACTCTGGGGCCAACGTCCTGACTTTC; cdr3_aa: CSARGGYRQDSGANVLTF
v_call: TRBV7-2; clone_size: .; d_call: TRBD2; j_call: TRBJ2-3; cdr3_nt: TGTGCCAGCAGCTTACTGGCGGGGGTTCAGACAGATACGCAGTATTTT; cdr3_aa: CASSLLAGVQTDTQYF
v_call: TRBV24-1; clone_size: many; d_call: TRBD1; j_call: TRBJ2-1; cdr3_nt: TGTGCCACCAGTGATAACCGGGACAGGACGTACAATGAGCAGTTCTTC; cdr3_aa: CATSDNRDRTYNEQFF
v_call: TRBV6-1; clone_size: once; d_call: .; j_call: TRBJ2-5; cdr3_nt: TGTGCCAGCAACCTTCAACGCCGGGAGACCCAGTACTTC; cdr3_aa: CASNLQRRETQYF
v_call: TRBV7-3; clone_size: .; d_call: .; j_call: TRBJ2-7; cdr3_nt: TGTGCCAGCAGCTTAACGGCAGCGGAAGCCTACGAGCAGTACTTC; cdr3_aa: CASSLTAAEAYEQYF